Listed here is a single TCR beta chain. This specimen belongs to a study of blood T cell repertoires in COVID-19. As for the study in general: PBMCs, B-cell-depleted T cells, or T cells provided the cDNA or gDNA that made up the material.

TCRdb keeps only in-frame clones here, not all; method: immunoSEQ multiplex PCR. This sample has 120,000 or so clones; around 85% occur once, and the top ten carry 17%. The clonotype was recovered from a man aged 25-45 years with COVID-19, enrolled during active disease. The material sequenced was peripheral blood.

This CDR3 is CASSLGYSGGETQYF. CDR3 coding DNA: TGTGCCAGCAGCTTAGGGTACAGCGGTGGGGAGACCCAGTACTTC. The gene calls are TRBV7-2 and TRBJ2-5; weak D call: TRBD2 (5 bases). Trimming pared 1 base from V and 5 bases from J, leaving 14 bases between. The CDR3 spans 15 residues. In germline, CDR1 is SGHTA, CDR2 FQGNSA.